Following are 32 T cell receptor beta chains from one sample sequenced in a study of cytotoxic CD8 clonotypes in ibrutinib-treated CLL. Libraries were prepared by immunoSEQ multiplex PCR; TCRdb keeps only in-frame clonotypes and omits some of them. Of about 27,000 clones in the sample, 85% were seen once. Sequenced material: PBMCs, taken after 24 months of ibrutinib treatment. Receptor source: a human donor with chronic lymphocytic leukemia.

The chain carries TRBV6-4 and TRBJ1-6; 7 nucleotides align to TRBD1. CDR3 length: 16 amino acids. Trimming took 4 bases from V and 0 from J; bases not matched to a gene: 3. CDR1 and CDR2 from the germline V gene are MRHNA and SNTAGT. CDR3 sequence reads: CASSVEGASYNSPLHF. The CDR3 DNA reads TGTGCCAGCAGTGTCGAGGGGGCCTCCTATAATTCACCCCTCCACTTT.

This chain links TRBV10-3 with TRBJ2-7; 8 bases are shared with TRBD1. The CDR3 runs 16 residues. Trimming took 1 base from V and 1 from J; bases not matched to a gene: 6. Germline V gene lookup returns CDR1 ENHRY and CDR2 SYGVKD. The CDR3 DNA is TGTGCCATCAGTGAGTTAGGACAGGGTGGATCCTACGAGCAGTACTTC. This sequence encodes CAISELGQGGSYEQYF.

This clone was recorded once. This chain joins TRBV5-6 and TRBJ2-1; 9 bases map to TRBD2. CDR1 and CDR2 (germline): SGHDT, YYEEEE. After removal of 0 bases from V and 0 bases from J, the junction contained 1 base not matched to a gene. This CDR3 contains 16 residues. CDR3 sequence (DNA): TGTGCCAGCAGCTTGGGTAGCGGGGGCTCCTACAATGAGCAGTTCTTC. As protein: CASSLGSGGSYNEQFF.

This chain links TRBV5-6 with TRBJ2-7; D not certain. Trimming left V 1 base short and J 2 bases short, with 7 bases between. Looked up from germline, CDR1 is SGHDT and CDR2 is YYEEEE. The CDR3 consists of 13 residues. In DNA form, the CDR3 reads TGTGCCAGCAGCTTGACCGGAACCTACGAGCAGTACTTC. Residues: CASSLTGTYEQYF.

J is TRBJ1-3 and V is TRBV11-2; 8 bases are a match to TRBD1. This CDR3 comprises 14 residues. Germline CDR1 reads SGHAT; CDR2 reads FQNNGV. V shed 5 bases and J 6 bases; nucleotides not matched to a gene: 6. DNA for the CDR3: TGTGCCAGCAGCCGCCAGGACAGGGCAAACACCATATATTTT. Residues: CASSRQDRANTIYF.

This sequence joins TRBV7-2 and TRBJ1-4; maybe TRBD1 (6 bases). Trimming removed 10 bases from V and 8 bases from J, with 23 bases in between. This CDR3 has 15 amino acids. Germline V CDR1 and CDR2: SGHTA, FQGNSA. Here the CDR3 DNA reads TGTGCCACACAGGGTCGAGGTTTAGTTGGCGAAAAACTGTTTTTT. It translates to CATQGRGLVGEKLFF.

The V and J genes are TRBV5-1 and TRBJ1-2; D is perhaps TRBD1 (6 bases). The ends were cut back, 4 bases at V and 5 bases at J, with 27 bases in the middle. The CDR3 is 18 residues long. The germline CDR1 and CDR2 sequences are SGHRS and YFSETQ. CDR3 region: CASSPRPDKPGTSYGYTF. The CDR3 nucleotides read TGCGCCAGCAGCCCACGACCAGATAAACCCGGGACATCTTATGGCTACACCTTC.

The rearrangement uses TRBV18 and TRBJ2-7; weak D call: TRBD1 (5 bases). The CDR3 runs to 14 residues. V shed 4 bases and J shed 0 bases, with 10 bases lying between them. The germline CDR1 and CDR2 sequences are KGHSH and LQKENI. CDR3 nucleotides: TGTGCCAGCTCACAGACAGTATCCTCCTACGAGCAGTACTTC. It is translated as CASSQTVSSYEQYF. The full variable domain, in which reference TRBV18 and TRBJ2-7 provide the parts outside the CDR3, is NAGVMQNPRHLVRRRGQEARLRCSPMKGHSHVYWYRQLPEEGLKFMVYLQKENIIDESGMPKERFSAEFPKEGPSILRIQQVVRGDSAAYFCASSQTVSSYEQYFGPGTRLTVT.

The chain employs TRBV30 and TRBJ2-7; 9 bases map to TRBD1. Germline CDR1 is GTSNPN and CDR2 is SVGIG (reference sequence). This CDR3 comprises 13 residues. The J segment lost 4 bases and the V segment lost 0 bases, leaving 1 base of the junction unmatched. CDR3 coding DNA: TGTGCCTGGAGTGTAGACAGGGGGTACGAGCAGTACTTC. Translated: CAWSVDRGYEQYF.

Comments on this clone: Germline is not matched at one junction end, which may reflect a read error. This chain connects TRBV10-3 to TRBJ2-2; the D call may be TRBD1 or TRBD2 (5 bases each). Germline V gene lookup returns CDR1 ENHRY and CDR2 SYGVKD. There are 14 residues in the CDR3. The DNA for the CDR3 is TGTGCCATTGCCGGGACCCAGAACACCTGGGAGCTGTTTTTT. This codes for CAIAGTQNTWELFF.

V and J are TRBV9 and TRBJ2-1; the D gene is possibly TRBD2 (7 bases). Per the germline V gene, CDR1 is SGDLS and CDR2 is YYNGEE. V gave up 0 bases and J gave up 2 bases, with 9 bases separating them. The CDR3 has 15 residues. The CDR3 is CASSVVGGPYNEQFF. The CDR3 nucleotides read TGTGCCAGCAGCGTAGTGGGGGGGCCCTACAATGAGCAGTTCTTC.

The rearrangement links TRBV18 to TRBJ1-4, with D unclear. V lost 2 bases and J lost 7, with 11 bases in between. Germline V gene data show CDR1 as KGHSH and CDR2 as LQKENI. This CDR3 region has 14 residues. Here the CDR3 reads CASSPDERFEKLFF. The CDR3 bases are TGTGCCAGCTCACCAGATGAAAGGTTTGAAAAACTGTTTTTT.

The CDR3 sequence is CASSPGGAEAFF. The CDR3 DNA is TGTGCCAGCAGCCCAGGCGGCGCTGAAGCTTTCTTT. V is TRBV7-9 and J is TRBJ1-1; D is uncertain. Germline V gene lookup returns CDR1 SEHNR and CDR2 FQNEAQ (reference sequence). V was pared by 5 bases and J by 6 bases, with 10 bases between. The CDR3 consists of 12 residues.

The rearrangement uses TRBV6-5 and TRBJ2-1; D unclear. Germline V gene lookup returns CDR1 MNHEY and CDR2 SVGAGI. Trimming pared 8 bases from V and 4 bases from J, leaving 6 bases between. CDR3 length equals 11 residues. The CDR3 coding sequence is TGTGCCAGCGGCCTATACAATGAGCAGTTCTTC. Its translation is CASGLYNEQFF.

The CDR3 nucleotides are TGCAGCAACTACAGAGCCGAATATGGCTACACCTTC. This codes for CSNYRAEYGYTF. The V gene is TRBV29-1, the J gene TRBJ1-2; D gene uncertain. V was clipped by 8 bases and J by 5 bases, with 15 bases between them. This CDR3 comprises 12 residues. CDR1 and CDR2 from the germline V gene are SQVTM and ANQGSEA.

The rearrangement links TRBV7-2 to TRBJ2-3, with a tentative D call TRBD2 (5 bases). CDR1 is SGHTA and CDR2 is FQGNSA in the germline V gene. Deletions cut 0 bases from V and 6 bases from J, with 10 bases between. The CDR3 runs 14 residues. The CDR3: CASSLAPSSDTQYF. Here the CDR3 DNA reads TGTGCCAGCAGCTTAGCCCCCTCTAGCGATACGCAGTATTTT.

This chain joins TRBV7-2 and TRBJ1-3; weak D call: TRBD1 (5 bases). This CDR3 contains 16 residues. CDR1 and CDR2 from the germline V gene are SGHTA and FQGNSA. Trimming removed 3 bases at V and 1 base at J, with 13 bases between. This chain's CDR3 is CASSLEGQRSGNTIYF. The CDR3 region has the DNA TGTGCCAGCAGCTTGGAGGGGCAGAGGTCTGGAAACACCATATATTTT.

Here the CDR3 reads CATSRGPISGANVLTF. Written as DNA, the CDR3 is TGTGCCACCAGCAGAGGACCCATCTCTGGGGCCAACGTCCTGACTTTC. V usage is TRBV15 and J usage is TRBJ2-6; no firm D call. V lost 1 base and J lost 0, with 7 bases in between. CDR1 is LNHNV and CDR2 is YYDKDF in the germline V gene (reference sequence). The CDR3 consists of 16 residues.

The V call is TRBV5-1, the J call TRBJ2-3; D gene uncertain. V shed 0 bases and J shed 2 bases, with 10 bases lying between them. The CDR3 contains 15 residues. The V gene's germline CDR1 is SGHRS and CDR2 YFSETQ. CDR3 protein: CASSLGILDTDTQYF. In DNA form, the CDR3 reads TGCGCCAGCAGCTTGGGTATCCTAGACACAGATACGCAGTATTTT.

The J gene is TRBJ1-2, the V gene TRBV19, with D perhaps matching TRBD1 (5 bases). The germline gives CDR1 LNHDA, CDR2 SQIVND (reference sequence). The CDR3 contains 14 residues. V lost 6 bases and J 6 bases, leaving 17 bases between the germline ends. The CDR3 loop is CASSPRRRDDGYTF. CDR3 coding DNA: TGTGCCAGTAGCCCGAGGCGGAGGGACGATGGCTACACCTTC.

The chain carries TRBV18 and TRBJ1-2; TRBD1 matches 9 bases. V lost 3 bases and J lost 4; bases outside the gene matches: 9. The CDR3 totals 16 residues. The germline V gene encodes CDR1 KGHSH and CDR2 LQKENI. CDR3 sequence: CASSPTGGETLYGYTF. Written as DNA, the CDR3 is TGTGCCAGCTCACCCACAGGGGGCGAAACCCTCTATGGCTACACCTTC.

The chain employs TRBV11-3 and TRBJ2-1; 8 bases fit TRBD2. The junction had 6 bases not matched to a gene; V was cut back by 2 bases and J by 6 bases. The CDR3 covers 15 residues. Germline values: CDR1 SGHNT, CDR2 YENEEA. The CDR3 DNA is TGTGCCAGCAGCTTAAACCCCGGGGGGGTCAATGAGCAGTTCTTC. Translation: CASSLNPGGVNEQFF.

This clone was detected a few times. The chain combines TRBV4-1 with TRBJ2-3; 8 bases are a match to TRBD2. Germline values: CDR1 MGHRA, CDR2 YSYEKL. The CDR3 runs to 16 residues. The V and J ends lost 4 bases and 0 bases, in that order; junction bases with no gene match: 6. The CDR3 reads CASSRRGGASTDTQYF. DNA of the CDR3: TGCGCCAGCAGCCGTCGGGGGGGGGCTAGCACAGATACGCAGTATTTT.

The genes are TRBV4-2 and TRBJ2-2; TRBD1 matches 10 bases. Germline CDR1 is LGHNA and CDR2 is YNFKEQ. This CDR3 is built from 15 residues. The ends lost 6 bases at V and 6 bases at J; junction bases unmatched: 7. The CDR3 loop is CASREGTGAPGELFF. The CDR3 region has the DNA TGTGCCAGCAGGGAGGGGACAGGGGCCCCCGGGGAGCTGTTTTTT.

The V and J genes are TRBV5-4 and TRBJ1-3, with 9 positions matching TRBD1. In germline, CDR1 is SGHNT, CDR2 YYREEE (reference sequence). The CDR3 extends over 17 amino acids. The ends lost 3 bases at V and 2 bases at J; junction bases unmatched: 9. The CDR3 coding sequence is TGTGCCAGCAGCTCCGGGACAGGGTTCATAGCTGGAAACACCATATATTTT. It encodes CASSSGTGFIAGNTIYF. Full variable domain (outside the CDR3, taken from reference TRBV5-4 and TRBJ1-3): ETGVTQSPTHLIKTRGQQVTLRCSSQSGHNTVSWYQQALGQGPQFIFQYYREEENGRGNFPPRFSGLQFPNYSSELNVNALELDDSALYLCASSSGTGFIAGNTIYFGEGSWLTVV.

The V gene is TRBV19, the J gene TRBJ2-7; TRBD1 is a possible D gene (5 bases). CDR3 length equals 14 residues. The V gene's germline CDR1 is LNHDA and CDR2 SQIVND (reference sequence). Between the trimmed V and J ends, which lost 2 bases and 3 bases, there was a span of 11 bases. The CDR3 region is CASSIRQGFYEQYF. The CDR3 DNA reads as TGTGCCAGTAGTATAAGGCAGGGTTTCTACGAGCAGTACTTC.

The chain carries TRBV7-2 and TRBJ2-3; D perhaps matches TRBD2 (5 bases). CDR3 length: 13 residues. Trimming cost V 6 bases and J 0 bases, with 7 bases left between them. Germline V CDR1 and CDR2: SGHTA, FQGNSA. CDR3 nucleotide sequence: TGTGCCAGCAGAGCTAGCAGCACAGATACGCAGTATTTT. Protein: CASRASSTDTQYF.

V usage is TRBV5-1 and J usage is TRBJ2-3; 9 positions match TRBD1. Losses at the gene ends were 3 bases for V and 5 bases for J; bases not matched to a gene: 7. The CDR3 loop spans 15 amino acids. Germline CDR1 is SGHRS and CDR2 is YFSETQ. The CDR3 bases are TGCGCCAGCAGCTCCGGGACAGGGTTGGGAGATACGCAGTATTTT. Protein: CASSSGTGLGDTQYF.

The chain links TRBV6-5 to TRBJ2-5; 8 nucleotides match TRBD2. The V and J ends lost 10 bases and 3 bases, in that order; junction bases with no gene match: 7. Germline values: CDR1 MNHEY, CDR2 SVGAGI. The CDR3 loop spans 13 amino acids. The CDR3 here is CATSGGEEETQYF. The CDR3, as DNA: TGTGCCACCTCGGGGGGGGAGGAAGAGACCCAGTACTTC.

The chain uses TRBV29-1 and TRBJ1-2, with D unclear. V was pared by 7 bases and J by 4 bases, with 22 bases between. Per germline, CDR1 SQVTM and CDR2 ANQGSEA. The CDR3 totals 15 residues. This chain's CDR3 is CSAAAVPGRGYGYTF. Here the CDR3 DNA reads TGCAGCGCCGCGGCTGTGCCGGGCCGTGGCTATGGCTACACCTTC. Drawing the rest from reference TRBV29-1 and TRBJ1-2, the complete variable domain is SAVISQKPSRDICQRGTSLTIQCQVDSQVTMMFWYRQQPGQSLTLIATANQGSEATYESGFVIDKFPISRPNLTFSTLTVSNMSPEDSSIYLCSAAAVPGRGYGYTFGSGTRLTVV.

This chain joins TRBV10-3 and TRBJ2-1; TRBD2 matches at 7 bases. Unmatched junction bases numbered 15, after V lost 10 bases and J lost 6 bases. Germline values: CDR1 ENHRY, CDR2 SYGVKD. CDR3 length: 15 amino acids. CDR3 nucleotides: TGTGCCACCGGGGTCCTTGCGGGGGTTTCCAATGAGCAGTTCTTC. Amino acid sequence: CATGVLAGVSNEQFF.

J is TRBJ1-4 and V is TRBV19; D not resolved. This CDR3 contains 11 residues. V was cut by 6 bases and J by 3 bases, with 2 bases left in between. Looked up from germline, CDR1 is LNHDA and CDR2 is SQIVND (reference sequence). DNA of the CDR3: TGTGCCAGTAGGTCTAATGAAAAACTGTTTTTT. Translating gives CASRSNEKLFF.